The present entry profiles one T cell receptor (beta chain) with its context. TCRdb's copy holds only in-frame clones and misses some; the assay was immunoSEQ multiplex PCR. This sample has approximately 70,000 clones, with about 87% found just once. V dropped 5 bases and J dropped 4; count of bases not matched to a gene: 7. Germline V gene lookup returns CDR1 MDHEN and CDR2 SYDVKM. This CDR3 is 15 amino acids long. This specimen belongs to a study of blood T cell repertoires in COVID-19. V usage is TRBV28 and J usage is TRBJ2-2; the match to TRBD1 covers 7 bases. The sequencing sample was made of peripheral blood. The receptor was isolated from a woman of 80 years or more with active COVID-19. This chain's CDR3 is CASSLGGRATGELFF. In DNA form, the CDR3 reads TGTGCCAGCAGTCTAGGGGGCAGGGCCACCGGGGAGCTGTTTTTT. The full variable domain, completed using reference TRBV28 and TRBJ2-2, is DVKVTQSSRYLVKRTGEKVFLECVQDMDHENMFWYRQDPGLGLRLIYFSYDVKMKEKGDIPEGYSVSREKKERFSLILESASTNQTSMYLCASSLGGRATGELFFGEGSRLTVL.